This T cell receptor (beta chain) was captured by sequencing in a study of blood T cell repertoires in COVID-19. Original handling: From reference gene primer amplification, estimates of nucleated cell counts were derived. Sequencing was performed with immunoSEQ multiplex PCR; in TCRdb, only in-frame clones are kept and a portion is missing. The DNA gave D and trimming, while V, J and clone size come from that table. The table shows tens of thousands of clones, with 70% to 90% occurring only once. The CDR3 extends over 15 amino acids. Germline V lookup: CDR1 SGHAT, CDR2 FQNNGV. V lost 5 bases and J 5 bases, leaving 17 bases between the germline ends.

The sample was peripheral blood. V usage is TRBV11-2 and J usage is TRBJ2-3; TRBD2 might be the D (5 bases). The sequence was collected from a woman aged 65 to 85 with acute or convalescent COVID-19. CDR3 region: CASSTKLEAGDTQYF. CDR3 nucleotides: TGTGCCAGCAGCACCAAGCTGGAGGCGGGAGATACGCAGTATTTT. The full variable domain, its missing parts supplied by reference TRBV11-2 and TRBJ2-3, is EAGVAQSPRYKIIEKRQSVAFWCNPISGHATLYWYQQILGQGPKLLIQFQNNGVVDDSQLPKDRFSAERLKGVDSTLKIQPAKLEDSAVYLCASSTKLEAGDTQYFGPGTRLTVL.